Listed below are T cell receptor beta chains from one sample, sequenced in a study of a mutant IDH1 vaccine in newly diagnosed glioma. Clones were sequenced by immunoSEQ multiplex PCR, and TCRdb holds only the in-frame ones, with some missing. The data contain approximately 50,000 clones, around 86% of them singletons. No antigen is known for these receptors. This specimen consisted of PBMCs, obtained from a glioma patient whose treatment included an IDH1 peptide vaccine. The receptors shown here come from a man aged 40-49 years with glioma. The CDR3 runs from the conserved cysteine through the conserved F or W. Each record gives: J gene, V gene, D gene, clone size, CDR3 DNA, CDR3 protein. D genes are given only for firm matches. The size field is filled for only some rows; it gives once, few, many or a size class.

TRBJ2-3	TRBV10-3	TRBD2	.	TGTGCCATCAGCTCGGGACTAGCGGGAGGGCTTACTGGCACAGATACGCAGTATTTT	CAISSGLAGGLTGTDTQYF
TRBJ1-1	TRBV23-1	TRBD1	.	TGCGCCAGCAGTGGACAGGGGGCCAACACTGAAGCTTTCTTT	CASSGQGANTEAFF
TRBJ2-7	TRBV12-2	.	.	TGTGCAAGTCGCTGGGTAGGGCGGGAGTTTGAGCAGTACTTC	CASRWVGREFEQYF
TRBJ1-4	TRBV6-5	.	.	TGTGCCAGCAGTTATGGGGCCGTGGCCGGCGAAAAACTGTTTTTT	CASSYGAVAGEKLFF
TRBJ2-7	TRBV5-6	.	.	TGTGCCAGCAGCTGGACCGGGACCGCTTTATACGAGCAGTACTTC	CASSWTGTALYEQYF
TRBJ2-7	TRBV27	TRBD1	.	TGTGCCAGCAGTCCCCAGGCTTCGACAGGGAACTACGAGCAGTACTTC	CASSPQASTGNYEQYF
TRBJ2-2	TRBV11-1	.	.	TGTGCCAGCAGCCTCCGGACTACGGGGGAGCTGTTTTTT	CASSLRTTGELFF
TRBJ1-2	TRBV29-1	TRBD1	.	TGCAGCGTTGACAGGGGGAACTATGGCTACACCTTC	CSVDRGNYGYTF
TRBJ2-7	TRBV6-5	.	.	TGTGCCAGCAGCAGGACTCCGGGAGAGCAGTACTTC	CASSRTPGEQYF
TRBJ2-7	TRBV10-3	TRBD1	.	TGTGCCATCAGTGGGGACAGGGGCTACGAGCAGTACTTC	CAISGDRGYEQYF
TRBJ1-2	TRBV9	.	few	TGTGCCAGCAGCGTAGAAACAGGTTTGGGAATAGGCTACACCTTC	CASSVETGLGIGYTF
TRBJ2-7	TRBV6-5	TRBD2	.	TGTGCCAGCAGGCCCTCTTTGGGGGGGGATCCCGAGCAGTACTTC	CASRPSLGGDPEQYF
TRBJ1-1	TRBV29-1	.	.	TGCAGCGGGGGAGGGGGGTTTAACACTGAAGCTTTCTTT	CSGGGGFNTEAFF
TRBJ1-5	TRBV2	.	.	TGTGCCAGCAGTGTAGACAGGAGCAATCAGCCCCAGCATTTT	CASSVDRSNQPQHF
TRBJ1-2	TRBV6-5	TRBD1	.	TGTGCCAGCAGTTACCTTAGGACAGGGAACTATGGCTACACCTTC	CASSYLRTGNYGYTF
TRBJ2-5	TRBV4-1	.	.	TGCGCCAGCAGCCAAGTTGGCAGTGAGGAGACCCAGTACTTC	CASSQVGSEETQYF
TRBJ2-3	TRBV9	.	.	TGTGCCAGCAGCGTAGGGACTCCCCTAGAGCAGTATTTT	CASSVGTPLEQYF
TRBJ2-7	TRBV6-5	.	.	TGTGCCAGCAGTTTAGCAGCGGCCACCAACTACGAGCAGTACTTC	CASSLAAATNYEQYF
TRBJ2-1	TRBV5-1	.	.	TGCGCCAGCAGCCCTGCGGTTATTGGGAATGAGCAGTTCTTC	CASSPAVIGNEQFF
TRBJ1-2	TRBV28	.	.	TGTGCCAGCAGTTTATTTTCTGTCGGGGCAGAGATCTATGGCTACACCTTC	CASSLFSVGAEIYGYTF
TRBJ2-7	TRBV7-2	TRBD2	.	TGTGCCAGCAGCTTAGCCGGACTAGTCGAGCAGTACTTC	CASSLAGLVEQYF
TRBJ2-1	TRBV7-9	TRBD2	.	TGTGCCAGCAGCGCAGAAATAGCGGGACACAATGAGCAGTTCTTC	CASSAEIAGHNEQFF
TRBJ1-6	TRBV6-5	TRBD1	.	TGTGCCAGCAGTTTACGGGACAGGGAAAATTCACCCCTCCACTTT	CASSLRDRENSPLHF
TRBJ1-2	TRBV20-1	.	.	TGCAGTGCAGACAACAACTATGGCTACACCTTC	CSADNNYGYTF
TRBJ2-7	TRBV20-1	.	.	TGCAGTGTGAGACCGGCGGGCGAGCAGTACTTC	CSVRPAGEQYF
TRBJ2-7	TRBV2	.	.	TGTGCCAGCAGGGACTTCTACGAGCAGTACTTC	CASRDFYEQYF
TRBJ2-7	TRBV18	TRBD1	.	TGTGCCAGCTCACCACCGTCACAGGGGGTCAACGAGCAGTACTTC	CASSPPSQGVNEQYF
TRBJ1-1	TRBV5-4	.	.	TGTGCCAGCAGCTTTTGGCAGGGAAGGAGCACTGAAGCTTTCTTT	CASSFWQGRSTEAFF
TRBJ2-5	TRBV5-4	.	few	TGTGCCAGCAGCCTCAGCCCGGAGTGGATTAACCAAGAGACCCAGTACTTC	CASSLSPEWINQETQYF
TRBJ2-3	TRBV19	.	.	TGTGCCAGTAGTGCAGTTAGCACAGATACGCAGTATTTT	CASSAVSTDTQYF
TRBJ1-1	TRBV7-9	TRBD1	.	TGTGCCAGCAGCGAGGGACAGGGGAACACTGAAGCTTTCTTT	CASSEGQGNTEAFF
TRBJ2-7	TRBV6-5	.	.	TGTGCCAGCAGCCCAGCTGGGCAGGAGGACGAGCAGTACTTC	CASSPAGQEDEQYF
TRBJ2-6	TRBV7-3	.	.	TGTGCCAGCAGCCCGGGTGGGGGGAGGCTCTCTGGGGCCAACGTCCTGACTTTC	CASSPGGGRLSGANVLTF